The sequence of this T cell receptor beta chain was determined in a study of blood T cell repertoires in COVID-19. The wider study: The samples span acute and convalescent COVID-19 from the United States, Italy and Spain. PBMCs, B-cell-depleted T cells, or T cells provided the cDNA or gDNA that made up the material.

Methods used by the authors: How many nucleated cells were present was estimated from reference gene primer amplification. Data came from immunoSEQ multiplex PCR; TCRdb stores just in-frame clones and leaves some out. V, J and clone size were drawn from that table, and D and trimming were deduced from the DNA. The repertoire holds approximately 120,000 clones, with about 76% as singletons. This CDR3 has 15 residues. Germline V gives CDR1 SGHRS, CDR2 YFSETQ. Between the trimmed V and J ends, which lost 0 bases and 3 bases, there was a span of 11 bases. This clone appeared a single time. The specimen was peripheral blood. The rearrangement joins TRBV5-1 to TRBJ2-3; D uncertain. The sequence was obtained from a man at least 80 years old with acute or convalescent COVID-19. CDR3 nucleotide sequence: TGCGCCAGCAGCTTGGGGTCAGGCCGAACAGATACGCAGTATTTT. It is translated as CASSLGSGRTDTQYF.